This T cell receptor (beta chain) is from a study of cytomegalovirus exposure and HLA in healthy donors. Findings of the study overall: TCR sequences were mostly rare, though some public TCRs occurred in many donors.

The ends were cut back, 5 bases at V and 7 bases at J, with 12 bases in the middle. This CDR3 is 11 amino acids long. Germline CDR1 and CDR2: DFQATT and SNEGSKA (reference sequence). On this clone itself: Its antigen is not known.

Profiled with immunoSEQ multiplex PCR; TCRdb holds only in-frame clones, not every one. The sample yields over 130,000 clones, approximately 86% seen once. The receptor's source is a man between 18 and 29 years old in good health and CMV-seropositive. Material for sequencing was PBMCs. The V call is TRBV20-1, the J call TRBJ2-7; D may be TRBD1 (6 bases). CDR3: CSAAGAREQYF. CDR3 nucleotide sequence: TGCAGTGCTGCAGGGGCGCGTGAGCAGTACTTC.